Sequencing of this T cell receptor beta chain was carried out in a study of T cells in localized non-small cell lung cancer (dated by TCRdb to the early 2020s). About the full investigation: T cell repertoires of about 230 early-stage NSCLC patients were analyzed, with tumors being compared against uninvolved tumor-adjacent lungs. The cohort consisted of about 240 treatment-naive NSCLC patients whose localized lung tumors had been resected. Of the NSCLC patients, around 130 were male and around 99 were female, and the mean age was approximately 66 years.

At diagnosis, peripheral blood, uninvolved tumor-adjacent lung and tumor were collected and stored as a combination of fresh-frozen and FFPE material. For TCR repertoire profiling, blood samples were analyzed as peripheral blood mononuclear cells. General conclusions and limits of the study: Uninvolved tumor-adjacent lung showed the highest T cell clonality, higher than tumor, which suggests more focused antigenic responses in the uninvolved tumor-adjacent lung. Longer overall survival was associated with higher blood T cell density, whereas shorter survival was associated with higher adjacent-lung clonality. Because the study design was exploratory, TCR variables were selected using unadjusted p-values without false-discovery rate correction. Because multi-region tumor sequencing was not performed, intratumor heterogeneity could not be ruled out. A median of roughly 60 of the top 100 tumor clones were detected in paired uninvolved adjacent lung, and around 30 of these tumor clones were also found among the top 100 clones of the paired uninvolved adjacent lung.

About this clone: The target of this receptor is not known. No much larger clonotype is one base removed from it; base qualities were not supplied.

The immunoSEQ Assay was used to sequence TCR beta CDR3 regions from DNA. The authors' analysis ran thus. T cell density was computed as TCR beta template counts normalized to usable DNA estimated by amplifying housekeeping genes. Using the preseqR package, richness was estimated by extrapolating to 120,000 templates for tissue samples and 400,000 templates for PBMC samples. Clonality was defined as one minus Pielou's evenness. To identify tissue-enriched TCRs, differential abundance testing was run on productive amino-acid clonotypes with a minimum total count of 5 and an alpha of 0.1. The Jaccard Index and the Morisita Overlap Index were used to quantify repertoire overlap between compartments. TCR beta CDR3s were clustered by GLIPH together with public tetramer-defined viral CDR3s, and at least three viral sequences plus V-gene enrichment were required for viral motifs. Imported from immuneACCESS, the table was reduced by TCRdb to in-frame sequences with V and J called. These copies leave out some clones; in studies compared against another copy, an unresolved V gene accounts for under half, and the cause of the remainder is not known. V and J calls and clone size follow that table, whereas D and trimming were derived from the DNA. The sample yields about 17,000 clones; around 83% were counted once. The ten top clones hold roughly a third of the sample.

CDR1 MNHEY and CDR2 SMNVEV were looked up in the germline V gene (reference sequence). From the cysteine through the phenylalanine, the CDR3 covers 13 amino acids. The DNA shown is the 39-base CDR3, in frame from base 1. The V end loses 3 bases and the J end loses 2 bases, and a stretch of 7 bases separates them. The starting material was peripheral blood, obtained before any cancer treatment. The receptor chain draws on TRBV27 and TRBJ1-1, with the D gene too uncertain to name. This clonotype was obtained from a male donor at least 60 years old with stage III lung adenocarcinoma. The sequenced DNA is TGTGCCAGCAGTTTGAAAGGAAACACTGAAGCTTTCTTT. This translates into CASSLKGNTEAFF.